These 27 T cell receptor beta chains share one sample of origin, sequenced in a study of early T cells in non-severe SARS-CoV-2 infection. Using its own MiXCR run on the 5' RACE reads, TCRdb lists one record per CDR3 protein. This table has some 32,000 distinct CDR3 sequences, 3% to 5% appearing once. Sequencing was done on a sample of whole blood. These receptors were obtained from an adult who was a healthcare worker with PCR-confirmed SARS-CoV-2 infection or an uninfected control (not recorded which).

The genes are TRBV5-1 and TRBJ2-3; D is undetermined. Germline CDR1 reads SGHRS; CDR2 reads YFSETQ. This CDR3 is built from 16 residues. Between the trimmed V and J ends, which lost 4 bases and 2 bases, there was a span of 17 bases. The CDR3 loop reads CASSPSLASLTDTQYF. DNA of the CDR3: TGCGCCAGCAGCCCCTCCTTGGCGTCCCTCACAGATACGCAGTATTTT.

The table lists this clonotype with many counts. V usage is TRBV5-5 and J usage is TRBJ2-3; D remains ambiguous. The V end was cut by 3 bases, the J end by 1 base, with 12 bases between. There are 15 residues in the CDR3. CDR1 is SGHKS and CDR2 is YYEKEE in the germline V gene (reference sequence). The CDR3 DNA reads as TGTGCCAGCAGCTCCCTCGCGATAGGCACAGATACGCAGTATTTT. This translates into CASSSLAIGTDTQYF.

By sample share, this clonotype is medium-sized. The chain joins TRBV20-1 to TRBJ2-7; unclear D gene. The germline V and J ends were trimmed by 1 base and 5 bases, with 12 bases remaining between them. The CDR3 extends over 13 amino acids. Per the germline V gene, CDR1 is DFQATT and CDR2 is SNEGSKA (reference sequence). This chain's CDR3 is CSARGFVFHEQYF. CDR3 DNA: TGCAGTGCTAGAGGTTTCGTCTTCCACGAGCAGTACTTC.

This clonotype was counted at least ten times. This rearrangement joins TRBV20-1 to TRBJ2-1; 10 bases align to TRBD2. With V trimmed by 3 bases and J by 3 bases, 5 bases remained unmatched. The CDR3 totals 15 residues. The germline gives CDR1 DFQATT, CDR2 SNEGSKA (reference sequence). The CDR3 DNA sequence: TGCAGTGCTAGCTTAGCGGGAGGATTCTACAATGAGCAGTTCTTC. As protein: CSASLAGGFYNEQFF.

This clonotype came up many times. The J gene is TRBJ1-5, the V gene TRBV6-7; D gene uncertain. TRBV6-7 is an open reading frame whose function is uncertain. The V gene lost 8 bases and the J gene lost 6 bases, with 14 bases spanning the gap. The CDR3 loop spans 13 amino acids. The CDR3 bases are TGTGCCAGCTTGACCGGGCCACGTCAGCCCCAGCATTTT. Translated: CASLTGPRQPQHF.

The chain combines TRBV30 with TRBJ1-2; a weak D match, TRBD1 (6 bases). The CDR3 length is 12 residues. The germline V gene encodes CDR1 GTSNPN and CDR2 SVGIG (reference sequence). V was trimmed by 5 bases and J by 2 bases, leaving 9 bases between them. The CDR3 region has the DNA TGTGCCTGGGGACAGTCCAACTATGGCTACACCTTC. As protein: CAWGQSNYGYTF. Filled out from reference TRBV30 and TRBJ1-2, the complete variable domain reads SQTIHQWPATLVQPVGSPLSLECTVEGTSNPNLYWYRQAAGRGLQLLFYSVGIGQISSEVPQNLSASRPQDRQFILSSKKLLLSDSGFYLCAWGQSNYGYTFGSGTRLTVV.

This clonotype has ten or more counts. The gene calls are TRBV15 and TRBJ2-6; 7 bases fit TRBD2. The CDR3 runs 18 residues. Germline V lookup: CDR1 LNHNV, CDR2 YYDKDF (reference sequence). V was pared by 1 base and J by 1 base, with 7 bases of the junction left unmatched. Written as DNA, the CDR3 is TGTGCCACCAGCAGAGGGACTAGGGTAGGATCTGGGGCCAACGTCCTGACTTTC. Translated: CATSRGTRVGSGANVLTF.

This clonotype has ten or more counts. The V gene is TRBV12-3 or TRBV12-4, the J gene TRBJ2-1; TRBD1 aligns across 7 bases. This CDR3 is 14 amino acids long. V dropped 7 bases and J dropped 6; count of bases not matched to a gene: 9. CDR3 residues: CASTPGTVLNEQFF. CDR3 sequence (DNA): TGTGCCAGCACCCCCGGGACAGTACTCAATGAGCAGTTCTTC.

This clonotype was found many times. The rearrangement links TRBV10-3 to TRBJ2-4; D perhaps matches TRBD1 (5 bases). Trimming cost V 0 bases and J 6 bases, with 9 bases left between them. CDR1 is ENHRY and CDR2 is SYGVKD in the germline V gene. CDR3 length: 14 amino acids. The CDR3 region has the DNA TGTGCCATCAGTGAGTCTGTTCAGGGAAACATTCAGTACTTC. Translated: CAISESVQGNIQYF.

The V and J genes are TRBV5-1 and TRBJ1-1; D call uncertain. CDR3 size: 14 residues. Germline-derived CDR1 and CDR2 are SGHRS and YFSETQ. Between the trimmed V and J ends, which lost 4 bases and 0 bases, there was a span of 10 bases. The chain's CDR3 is CASSRDMMNTEAFF. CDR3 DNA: TGCGCCAGCAGCAGAGACATGATGAACACTGAAGCTTTCTTT.

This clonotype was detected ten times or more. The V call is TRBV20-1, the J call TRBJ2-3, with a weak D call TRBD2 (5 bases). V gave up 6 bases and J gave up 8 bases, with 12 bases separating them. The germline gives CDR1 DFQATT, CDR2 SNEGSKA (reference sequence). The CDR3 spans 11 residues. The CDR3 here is CSAPLGSTQYF. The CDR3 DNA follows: TGCAGTGCCCCTCTTGGGAGTACGCAGTATTTT.

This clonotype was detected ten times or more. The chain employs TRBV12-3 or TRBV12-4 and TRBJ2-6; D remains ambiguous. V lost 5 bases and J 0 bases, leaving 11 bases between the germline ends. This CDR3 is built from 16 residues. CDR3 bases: TGTGCCAGCAGTGTACGGGCAGTCTCTGGGGCCAACGTCCTGACTTTC. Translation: CASSVRAVSGANVLTF.

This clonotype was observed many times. CDR3 in amino acids: CSAFPSRHRGPNNEQFF. CDR3 DNA: TGCAGTGCTTTCCCCAGCCGACACAGGGGGCCAAACAATGAGCAGTTCTTC. The chain combines TRBV20-1 with TRBJ2-1; 9 nucleotides match TRBD1. The junction had 16 bases not matched to a gene; V was cut back by 5 bases and J by 5 bases. The CDR3 consists of 17 residues. CDR1 and CDR2 (germline): DFQATT, SNEGSKA (reference sequence).

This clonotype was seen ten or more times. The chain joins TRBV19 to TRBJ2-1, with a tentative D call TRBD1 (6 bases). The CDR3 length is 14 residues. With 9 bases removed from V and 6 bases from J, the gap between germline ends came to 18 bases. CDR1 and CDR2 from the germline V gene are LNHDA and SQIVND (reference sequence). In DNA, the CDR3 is TGTGCCAGCCGCACAGGACAGATCTTCAATGAGCAGTTCTTC. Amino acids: CASRTGQIFNEQFF.

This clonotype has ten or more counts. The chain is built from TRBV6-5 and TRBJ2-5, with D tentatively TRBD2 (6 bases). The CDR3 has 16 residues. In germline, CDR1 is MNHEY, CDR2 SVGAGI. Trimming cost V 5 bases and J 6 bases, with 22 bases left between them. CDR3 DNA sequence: TGTGCCAGCAGTCGTGGTGTATGGGGGGACCGGCAGACCCAGTACTTC. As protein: CASSRGVWGDRQTQYF.

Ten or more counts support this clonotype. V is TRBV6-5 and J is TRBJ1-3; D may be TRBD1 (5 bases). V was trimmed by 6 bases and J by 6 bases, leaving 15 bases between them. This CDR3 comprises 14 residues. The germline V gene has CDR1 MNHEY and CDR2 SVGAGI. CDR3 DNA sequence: TGTGCCAGCAGGGAGGGGATTATGGAAAACACCATATATTTT. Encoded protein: CASREGIMENTIYF.

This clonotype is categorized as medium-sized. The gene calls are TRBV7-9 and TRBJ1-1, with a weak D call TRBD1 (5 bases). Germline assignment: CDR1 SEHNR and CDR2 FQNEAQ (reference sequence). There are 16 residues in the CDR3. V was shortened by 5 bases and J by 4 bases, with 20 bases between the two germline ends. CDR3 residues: CASSGTGPSRITEAFF. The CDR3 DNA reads TGTGCCAGCAGCGGGACGGGACCCTCACGAATCACTGAAGCTTTCTTT.

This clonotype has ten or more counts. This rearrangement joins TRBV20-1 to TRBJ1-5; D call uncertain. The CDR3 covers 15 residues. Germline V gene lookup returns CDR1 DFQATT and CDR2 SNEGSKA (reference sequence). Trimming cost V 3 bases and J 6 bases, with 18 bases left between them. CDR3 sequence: CSASVPGSGGQPQHF. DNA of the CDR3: TGCAGTGCTAGCGTTCCGGGAAGCGGAGGTCAGCCCCAGCATTTT.

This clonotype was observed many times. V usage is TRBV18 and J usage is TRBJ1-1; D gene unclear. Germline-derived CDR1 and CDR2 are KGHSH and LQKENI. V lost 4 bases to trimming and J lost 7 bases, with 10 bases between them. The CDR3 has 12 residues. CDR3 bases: TGTGCCAGCTCACGCAATACGGGTGAAGCTTTCTTT. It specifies CASSRNTGEAFF.

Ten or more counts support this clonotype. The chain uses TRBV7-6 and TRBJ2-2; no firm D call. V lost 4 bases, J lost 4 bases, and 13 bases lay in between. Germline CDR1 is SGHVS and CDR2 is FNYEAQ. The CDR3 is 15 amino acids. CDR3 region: CASSSKMKGTGELFF. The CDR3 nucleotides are TGTGCCAGCAGCTCGAAAATGAAGGGCACCGGGGAGCTGTTTTTT.

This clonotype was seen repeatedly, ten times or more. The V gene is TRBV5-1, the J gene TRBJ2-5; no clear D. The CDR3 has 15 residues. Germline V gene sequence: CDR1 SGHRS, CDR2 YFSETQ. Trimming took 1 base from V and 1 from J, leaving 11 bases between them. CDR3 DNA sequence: TGCGCCAGCAGCTTGTCGCTCGGGTTCCAAGAGACCCAGTACTTC. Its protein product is CASSLSLGFQETQYF.

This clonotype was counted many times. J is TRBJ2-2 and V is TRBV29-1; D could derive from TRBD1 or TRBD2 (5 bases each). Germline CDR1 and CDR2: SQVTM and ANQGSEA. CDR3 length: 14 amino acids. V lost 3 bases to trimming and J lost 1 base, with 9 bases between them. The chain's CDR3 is CSVEGRENTGELFF. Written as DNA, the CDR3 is TGCAGCGTTGAGGGACGGGAGAACACCGGGGAGCTGTTTTTT.

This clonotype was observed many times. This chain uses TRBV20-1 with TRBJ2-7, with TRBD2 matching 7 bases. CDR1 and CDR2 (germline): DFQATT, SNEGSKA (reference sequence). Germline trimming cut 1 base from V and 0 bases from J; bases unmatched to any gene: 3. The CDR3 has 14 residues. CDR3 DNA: TGCAGTGCTAGAGGGGGGGGAAGCTCCTACGAGCAGTACTTC. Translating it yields CSARGGGSSYEQYF.

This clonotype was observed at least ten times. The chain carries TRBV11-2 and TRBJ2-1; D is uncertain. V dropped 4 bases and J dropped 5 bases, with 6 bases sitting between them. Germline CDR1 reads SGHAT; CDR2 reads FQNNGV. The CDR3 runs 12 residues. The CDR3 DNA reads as TGTGCCAGCAGCTCCGCCCACAATGAGCAGTTCTTC. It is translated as CASSSAHNEQFF.

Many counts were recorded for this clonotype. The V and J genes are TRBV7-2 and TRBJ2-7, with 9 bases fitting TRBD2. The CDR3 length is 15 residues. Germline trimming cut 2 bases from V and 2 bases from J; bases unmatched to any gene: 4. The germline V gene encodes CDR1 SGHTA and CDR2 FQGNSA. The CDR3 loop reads CASSLSAGGPYEQYF. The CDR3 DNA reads TGTGCCAGCAGCTTATCGGCGGGGGGGCCCTACGAGCAGTACTTC.

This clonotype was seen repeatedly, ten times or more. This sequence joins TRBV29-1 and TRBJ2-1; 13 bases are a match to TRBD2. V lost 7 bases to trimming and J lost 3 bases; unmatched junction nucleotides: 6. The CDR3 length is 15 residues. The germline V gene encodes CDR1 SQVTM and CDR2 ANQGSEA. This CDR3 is CSATGLAGIYNEQFF. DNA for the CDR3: TGCAGCGCAACGGGACTAGCGGGAATCTACAATGAGCAGTTCTTC.

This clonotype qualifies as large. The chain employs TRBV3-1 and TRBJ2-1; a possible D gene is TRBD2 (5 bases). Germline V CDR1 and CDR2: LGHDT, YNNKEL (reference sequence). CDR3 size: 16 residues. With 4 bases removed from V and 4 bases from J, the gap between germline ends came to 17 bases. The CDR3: CASSLSWQWEYNEQFF. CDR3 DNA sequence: TGTGCCAGCAGCCTATCCTGGCAGTGGGAGTACAATGAGCAGTTCTTC.